This TCR beta chain was obtained from a study of OX40 agonist ivuxolimab in advanced cancers. Overall study findings and caveats: Undetermined was the antigen specificity of the expanded peripheral T cells.

A history of autoimmune disease or systemic immunosuppression excluded patients. Cycle 7 day 1, cycle 4 day 1, and baseline were the timepoints at which blood was sampled. Remarks on this clone: Antigen unknown.

Produced via immunoSEQ multiplex PCR; TCRdb's table is partial and in-frame only. The sample holds roughly 65,000 clones; about nine tenths are singletons and the top ten take 0.3%. CDR1 and CDR2 from the germline V gene are MNHNS and SASEGT. This CDR3 is 15 amino acids long. The V end was cut by 0 bases, the J end by 5 bases, with 11 bases between. This receptor was taken from an adult with an advanced solid tumor such as melanoma, head and neck, liver or kidney cancer. The chain couples TRBV6-1 to TRBJ1-5; D perhaps matches TRBD1 (6 bases). The source was CD4+ or CD8+ T cells sorted from blood, collected in a trial of the OX40 agonist ivuxolimab. CDR3 residues: CASSEAGGPHQPQHF. The DNA of the CDR3 is TGTGCCAGCAGTGAAGCGGGGGGGCCCCATCAGCCCCAGCATTTT.